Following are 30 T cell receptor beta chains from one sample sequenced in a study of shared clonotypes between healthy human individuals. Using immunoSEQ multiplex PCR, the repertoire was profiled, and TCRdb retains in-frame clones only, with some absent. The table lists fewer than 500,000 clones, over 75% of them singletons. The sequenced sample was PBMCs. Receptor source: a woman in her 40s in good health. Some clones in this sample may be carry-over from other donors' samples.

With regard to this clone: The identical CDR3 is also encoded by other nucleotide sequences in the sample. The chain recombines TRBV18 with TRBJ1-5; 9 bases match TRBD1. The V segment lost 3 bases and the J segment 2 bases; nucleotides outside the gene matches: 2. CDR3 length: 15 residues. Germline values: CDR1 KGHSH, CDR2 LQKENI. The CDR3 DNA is TGTGCCAGCTCACCGGGACAGGGCGGCAATCAGCCCCAGCATTTT. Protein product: CASSPGQGGNQPQHF.

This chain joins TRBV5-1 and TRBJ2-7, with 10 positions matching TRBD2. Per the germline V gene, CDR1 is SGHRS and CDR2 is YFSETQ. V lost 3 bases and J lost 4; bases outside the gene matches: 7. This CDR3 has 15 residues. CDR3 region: CASSWRAGGPYEQYF. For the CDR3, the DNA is TGCGCCAGCAGCTGGAGAGCGGGAGGGCCTTACGAGCAGTACTTC.

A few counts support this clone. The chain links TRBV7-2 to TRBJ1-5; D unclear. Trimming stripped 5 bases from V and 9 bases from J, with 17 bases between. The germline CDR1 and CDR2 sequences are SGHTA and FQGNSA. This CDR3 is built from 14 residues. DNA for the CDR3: TGTGCCAGCAGCCCCCTTTCCGGGTCGCGGCCCCAGCATTTT. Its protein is CASSPLSGSRPQHF.

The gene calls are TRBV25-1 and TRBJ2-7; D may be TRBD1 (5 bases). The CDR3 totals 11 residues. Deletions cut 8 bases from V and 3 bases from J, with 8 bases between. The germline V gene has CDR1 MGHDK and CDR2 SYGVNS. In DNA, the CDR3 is TGTGCCAGCCAGGGTTTCTACGAGCAGTACTTC. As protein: CASQGFYEQYF.

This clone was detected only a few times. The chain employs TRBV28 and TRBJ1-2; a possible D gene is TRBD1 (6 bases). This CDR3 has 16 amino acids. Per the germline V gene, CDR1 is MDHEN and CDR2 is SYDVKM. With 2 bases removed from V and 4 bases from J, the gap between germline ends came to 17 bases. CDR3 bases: TGTGCCAGCAGTTTAGCCCACAGGGAAGTCCTCTATGGCTACACCTTC. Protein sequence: CASSLAHREVLYGYTF.

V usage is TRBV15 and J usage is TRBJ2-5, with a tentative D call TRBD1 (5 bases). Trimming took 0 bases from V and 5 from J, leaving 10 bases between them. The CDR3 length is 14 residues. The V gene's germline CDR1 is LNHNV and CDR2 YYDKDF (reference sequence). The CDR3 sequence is CATSRDLGVETQYF. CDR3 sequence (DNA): TGTGCCACCAGCAGAGATTTAGGGGTGGAGACCCAGTACTTC.

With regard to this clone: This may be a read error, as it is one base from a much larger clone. The CDR3 loop is CASSPSTDTQYF. In DNA, the CDR3 is TGTGCCAGCAGCCCAAGCACAGATACGCAGTATTTT. The chain has TRBV7-9 and TRBJ2-3; D gene unclear. The V gene lost 5 bases and the J gene lost 0 bases, with 3 bases spanning the gap. The CDR3 length is 12 residues. The V gene's germline CDR1 is SEHNR and CDR2 FQNEAQ (reference sequence).

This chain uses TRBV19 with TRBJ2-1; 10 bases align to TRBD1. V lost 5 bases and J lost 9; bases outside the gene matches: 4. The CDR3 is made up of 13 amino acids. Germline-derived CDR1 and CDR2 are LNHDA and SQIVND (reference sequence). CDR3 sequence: CASSSTGGLEQFF. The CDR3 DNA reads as TGTGCCAGTAGTTCGACAGGGGGCCTTGAGCAGTTCTTC.

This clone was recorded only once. The CDR3 DNA reads as TGTGCCACCAGCAGAGCCTCGGGGGGGAGCGGGAGTCGCTACGAGCAGTACTTC. This gives the protein CATSRASGGSGSRYEQYF. The chain joins TRBV15 to TRBJ2-7; TRBD2 aligns across 8 bases. Germline loops: CDR1 LNHNV, CDR2 YYDKDF (reference sequence). Trimming removed 1 base from V and 3 bases from J; junction bases left unmatched: 14. The CDR3 loop spans 18 amino acids.

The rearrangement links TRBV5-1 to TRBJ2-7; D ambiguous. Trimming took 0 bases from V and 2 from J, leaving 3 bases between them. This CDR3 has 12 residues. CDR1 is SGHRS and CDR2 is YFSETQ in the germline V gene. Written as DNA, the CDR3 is TGCGCCAGCAGCTTGGCAACCTACGAGCAGTACTTC. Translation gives CASSLATYEQYF.

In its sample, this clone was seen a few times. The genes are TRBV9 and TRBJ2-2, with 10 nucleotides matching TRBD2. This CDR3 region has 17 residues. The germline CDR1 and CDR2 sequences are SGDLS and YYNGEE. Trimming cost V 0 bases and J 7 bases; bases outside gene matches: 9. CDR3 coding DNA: TGTGCCAGCAGCGTAGAAGCTAGCGGGAGTAACGTCGGGGAGCTGTTTTTT. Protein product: CASSVEASGSNVGELFF.

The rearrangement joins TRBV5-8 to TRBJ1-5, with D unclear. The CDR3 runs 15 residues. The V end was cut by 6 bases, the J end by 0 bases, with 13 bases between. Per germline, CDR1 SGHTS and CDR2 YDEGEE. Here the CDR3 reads CASTPRSYSNQPQHF. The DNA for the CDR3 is TGTGCCAGCACCCCGAGGTCCTATAGCAATCAGCCCCAGCATTTT.

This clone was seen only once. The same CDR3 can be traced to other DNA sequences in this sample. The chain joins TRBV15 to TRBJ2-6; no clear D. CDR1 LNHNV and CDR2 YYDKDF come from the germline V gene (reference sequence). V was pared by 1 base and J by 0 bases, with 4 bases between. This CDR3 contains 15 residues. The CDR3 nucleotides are TGTGCCACCAGCAGAGTGACCTCTGGGGCCAACGTCCTGACTTTC. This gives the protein CATSRVTSGANVLTF.

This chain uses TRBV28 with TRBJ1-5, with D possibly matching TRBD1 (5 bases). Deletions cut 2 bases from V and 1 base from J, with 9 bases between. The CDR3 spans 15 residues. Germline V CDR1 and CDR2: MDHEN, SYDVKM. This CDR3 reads CASSLAGRSNQPQHF. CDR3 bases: TGTGCCAGCAGTTTAGCGGGGCGCAGCAATCAGCCCCAGCATTTT.

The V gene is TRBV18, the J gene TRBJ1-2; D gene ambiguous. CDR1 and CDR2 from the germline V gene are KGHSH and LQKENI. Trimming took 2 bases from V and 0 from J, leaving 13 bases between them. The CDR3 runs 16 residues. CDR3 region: CASSPTMERPNYGYTF. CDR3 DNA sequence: TGTGCCAGCTCACCAACTATGGAGAGGCCTAACTATGGCTACACCTTC. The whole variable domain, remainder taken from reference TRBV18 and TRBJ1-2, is NAGVMQNPRHLVRRRGQEARLRCSPMKGHSHVYWYRQLPEEGLKFMVYLQKENIIDESGMPKERFSAEFPKEGPSILRIQQVVRGDSAAYFCASSPTMERPNYGYTFGSGTRLTVV.

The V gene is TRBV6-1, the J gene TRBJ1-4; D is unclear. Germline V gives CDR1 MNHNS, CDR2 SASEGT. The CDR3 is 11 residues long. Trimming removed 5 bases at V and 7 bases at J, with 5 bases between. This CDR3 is CASSNPEKLFF. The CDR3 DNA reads TGTGCCAGCAGTAACCCTGAAAAACTGTTTTTT.

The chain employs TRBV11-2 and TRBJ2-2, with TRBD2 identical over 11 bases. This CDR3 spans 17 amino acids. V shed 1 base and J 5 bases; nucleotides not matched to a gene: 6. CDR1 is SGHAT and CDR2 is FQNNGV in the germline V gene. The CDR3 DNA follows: TGTGCCAGCAGCTTAGGCGGTACTAGCGGGAGTACCGGGGAGCTGTTTTTT. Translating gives CASSLGGTSGSTGELFF.

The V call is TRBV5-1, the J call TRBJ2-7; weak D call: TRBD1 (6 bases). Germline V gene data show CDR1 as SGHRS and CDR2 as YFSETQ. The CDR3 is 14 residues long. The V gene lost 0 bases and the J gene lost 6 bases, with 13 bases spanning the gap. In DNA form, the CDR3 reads TGCGCCAGCAGCTTGGGACAGGCCATGGGCGAGCAGTACTTC. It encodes CASSLGQAMGEQYF.

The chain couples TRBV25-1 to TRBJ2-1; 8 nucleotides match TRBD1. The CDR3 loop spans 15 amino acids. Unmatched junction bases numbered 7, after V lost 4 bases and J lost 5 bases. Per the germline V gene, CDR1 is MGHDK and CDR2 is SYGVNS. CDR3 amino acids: CASSGQGRRDNEQFF. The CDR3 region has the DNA TGTGCCAGCAGTGGACAGGGGAGGAGGGACAATGAGCAGTTCTTC.

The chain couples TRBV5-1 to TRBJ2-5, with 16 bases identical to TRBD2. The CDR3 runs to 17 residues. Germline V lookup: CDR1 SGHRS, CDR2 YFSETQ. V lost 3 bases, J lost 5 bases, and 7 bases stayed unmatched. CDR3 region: CASSSGLAGGPGETQYF. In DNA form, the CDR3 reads TGCGCCAGCAGCTCGGGACTAGCGGGAGGGCCGGGTGAGACCCAGTACTTC.

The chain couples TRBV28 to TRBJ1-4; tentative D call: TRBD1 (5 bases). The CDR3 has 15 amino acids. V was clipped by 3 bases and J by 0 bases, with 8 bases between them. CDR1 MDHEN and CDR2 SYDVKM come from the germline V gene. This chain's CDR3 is CASSFLGATNEKLFF. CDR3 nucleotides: TGTGCCAGCAGTTTTTTAGGGGCAACTAATGAAAAACTGTTTTTT.

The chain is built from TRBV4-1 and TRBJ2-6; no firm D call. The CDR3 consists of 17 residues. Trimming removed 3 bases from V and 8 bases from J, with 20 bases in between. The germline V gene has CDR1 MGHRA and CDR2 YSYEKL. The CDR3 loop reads CASSHFSAEQKSNVLTF. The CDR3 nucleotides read TGCGCCAGCAGCCATTTTTCGGCAGAGCAAAAGTCCAACGTCCTGACTTTC.

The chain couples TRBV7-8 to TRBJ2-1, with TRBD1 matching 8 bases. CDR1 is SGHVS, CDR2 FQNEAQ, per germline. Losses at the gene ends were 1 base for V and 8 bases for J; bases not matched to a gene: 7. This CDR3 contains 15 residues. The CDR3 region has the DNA TGTGCCAGCAGCTTAGGGTCGGACAGGGTCTATGAGCAGTTCTTC. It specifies CASSLGSDRVYEQFF.

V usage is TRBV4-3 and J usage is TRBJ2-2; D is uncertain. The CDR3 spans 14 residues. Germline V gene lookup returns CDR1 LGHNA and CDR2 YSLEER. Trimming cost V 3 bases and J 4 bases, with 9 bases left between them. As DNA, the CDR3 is TGCGCCAGCAGCCACACAGAATTCACCGGGGAGCTGTTTTTT. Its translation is CASSHTEFTGELFF.

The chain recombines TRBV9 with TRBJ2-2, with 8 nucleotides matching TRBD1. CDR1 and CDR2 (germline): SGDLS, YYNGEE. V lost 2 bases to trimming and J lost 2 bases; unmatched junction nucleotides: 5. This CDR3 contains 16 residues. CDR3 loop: CASSVSGQVNTGELFF. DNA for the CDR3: TGTGCCAGCAGCGTGTCGGGACAGGTCAACACCGGGGAGCTGTTTTTT.

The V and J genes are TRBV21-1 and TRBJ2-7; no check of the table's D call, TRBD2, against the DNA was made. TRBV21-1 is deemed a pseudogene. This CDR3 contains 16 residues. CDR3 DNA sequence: TGTGCCCCAAGGGGGTCACTAGCGGGAGGGCCCAACGAGCAGTACTTC. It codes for CAPRGSLAGGPNEQYF.

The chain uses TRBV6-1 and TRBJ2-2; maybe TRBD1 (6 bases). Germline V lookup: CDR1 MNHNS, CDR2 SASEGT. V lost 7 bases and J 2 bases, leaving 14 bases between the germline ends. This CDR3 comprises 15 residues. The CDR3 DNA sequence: TGTGCCAGCACCCCGGGACAACTCAACACCGGGGAGCTGTTTTTT. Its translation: CASTPGQLNTGELFF.

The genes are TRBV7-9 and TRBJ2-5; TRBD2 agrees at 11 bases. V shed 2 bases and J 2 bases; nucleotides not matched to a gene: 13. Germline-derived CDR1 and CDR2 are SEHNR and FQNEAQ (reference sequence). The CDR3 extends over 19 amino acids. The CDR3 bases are TGTGCCAGCAGCTTAACATCCCTAGCGGGAGGTACCCTTCAAGAGACCCAGTACTTC. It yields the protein CASSLTSLAGGTLQETQYF.

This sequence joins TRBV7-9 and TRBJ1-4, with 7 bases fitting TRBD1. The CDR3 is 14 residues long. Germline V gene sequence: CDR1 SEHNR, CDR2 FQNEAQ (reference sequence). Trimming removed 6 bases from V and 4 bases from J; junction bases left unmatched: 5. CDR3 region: CASSPGGFNEKLFF. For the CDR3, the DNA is TGTGCCAGCAGTCCAGGGGGTTTTAATGAAAAACTGTTTTTT.

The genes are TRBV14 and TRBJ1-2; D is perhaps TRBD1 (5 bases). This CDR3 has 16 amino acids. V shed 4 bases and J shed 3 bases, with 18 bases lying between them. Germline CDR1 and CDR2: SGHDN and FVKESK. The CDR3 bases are TGTGCCAGCAGCCGGGGGACCCAGGGAGGCGACTATGGCTACACCTTC. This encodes CASSRGTQGGDYGYTF.